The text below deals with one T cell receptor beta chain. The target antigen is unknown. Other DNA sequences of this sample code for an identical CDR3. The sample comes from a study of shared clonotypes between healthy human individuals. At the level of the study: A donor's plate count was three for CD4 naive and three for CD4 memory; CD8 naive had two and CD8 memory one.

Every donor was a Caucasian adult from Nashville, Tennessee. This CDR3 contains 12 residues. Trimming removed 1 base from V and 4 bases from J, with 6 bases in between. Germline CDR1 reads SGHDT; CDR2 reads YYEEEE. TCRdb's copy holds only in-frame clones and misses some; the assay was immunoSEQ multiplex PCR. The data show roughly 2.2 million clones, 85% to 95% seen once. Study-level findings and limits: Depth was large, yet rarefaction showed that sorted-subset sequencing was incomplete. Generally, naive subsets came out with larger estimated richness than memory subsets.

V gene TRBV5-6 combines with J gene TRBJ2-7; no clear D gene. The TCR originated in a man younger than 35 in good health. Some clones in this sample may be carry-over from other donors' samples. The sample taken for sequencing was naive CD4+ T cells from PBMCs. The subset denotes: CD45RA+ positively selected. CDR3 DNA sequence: TGTGCCAGCAGCTTGTTCTTATACGAGCAGTACTTC. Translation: CASSLFLYEQYF.